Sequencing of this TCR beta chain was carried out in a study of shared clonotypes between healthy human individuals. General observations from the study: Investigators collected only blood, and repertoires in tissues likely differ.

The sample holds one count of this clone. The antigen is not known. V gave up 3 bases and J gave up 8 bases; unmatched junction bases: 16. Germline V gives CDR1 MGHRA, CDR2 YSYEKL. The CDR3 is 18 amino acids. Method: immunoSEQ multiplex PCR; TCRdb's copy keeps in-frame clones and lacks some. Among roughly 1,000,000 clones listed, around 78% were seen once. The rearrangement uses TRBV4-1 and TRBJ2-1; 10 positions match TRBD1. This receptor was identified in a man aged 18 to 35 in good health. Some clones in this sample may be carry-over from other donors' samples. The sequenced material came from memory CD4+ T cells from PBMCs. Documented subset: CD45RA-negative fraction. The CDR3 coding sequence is TGCGCCAGCAGCCACTACGAGGAACCGGGACAGGGGAGGTATGAGCAGTTCTTC. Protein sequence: CASSHYEEPGQGRYEQFF.